This TCR beta chain is drawn from a study of T cell responses to AZD1222 COVID-19 vaccine. Trimming at V came to 1 base and at J to 4 bases, leaving 4 bases not matched to a gene. CDR1 and CDR2 from the germline V gene are SGHTS and YDEGEE. The CDR3 is 15 residues long. Measured with immunoSEQ multiplex PCR; TCRdb has only the in-frame clones, and not every one. The table records about 67,000 clones, around 84% of them present only once. The source was peripheral blood, collected on day 0 of AZD1222 vaccination. The chain links TRBV5-8 to TRBJ1-2; 10 bases are a match to TRBD1. The source of this sequence is an adult in good health. This chain's CDR3 is CASSLLGDRGYGYTF. The CDR3 coding sequence is TGTGCCAGCAGCTTGCTAGGGGACAGGGGCTATGGCTACACCTTC.